What follows are 5 T cell receptor beta chains derived from one specimen sequenced in a study of T-cell reconstitution after alpha-beta-depleted transplantation in children. A TCRbeta library incorporating unique molecular identifiers was prepared. TCRdb re-called the PCR reads with MiXCR, one entry per CDR3 protein. The sample has about a million distinct CDR3 sequences, 25% to 35% seen once. Sequenced here: PBMCs, mostly from graft donor cells, sampled 360 days after TCRalphabeta/CD19-depleted stem cell transplant. The receptor set was obtained from a boy under three years old who had a stem cell transplant for SCID, so the T cells may come from the graft donor.

This clonotype was counted many times. The chain recombines TRBV6-4 with TRBJ2-3; the match to TRBD2 covers 7 bases. V was pared by 8 bases and J by 4 bases, with 15 bases of the junction left unmatched. Germline V lookup: CDR1 MRHNA, CDR2 SNTAGT. This CDR3 is built from 16 residues. The CDR3 region is CASSQYGGFQSDTQYF. As DNA, the CDR3 is TGTGCCAGCTCCCAGTACGGGGGGTTTCAGTCAGATACGCAGTATTTT.

This clonotype has just a few counts. Here the CDR3 reads CASSLAGTLRGIGSPLHF. Written as DNA, the CDR3 is TGTGCCAGCAGCCTTGCCGGCACGTTGAGGGGTATAGGTTCACCCCTCCACTTT. J is TRBJ1-6 and V is TRBV12-3 or TRBV12-4; a weak D match, TRBD1 (5 bases). The CDR3 is made up of 18 amino acids. V gave up 6 bases and J gave up 9 bases, with 27 bases separating them.

This rearrangement joins TRBV4-1 to TRBJ2-5; D gene uncertain. V was shortened by 0 bases and J by 4 bases, with 21 bases between the two germline ends. CDR1 is MGHRA, CDR2 YSYEKL, per germline. The CDR3 sequence is 18 residues long. DNA for the CDR3: TGCGCCAGCAGCCAAGATGCTTTGGACCGCTCAGTGAGAGAGACCCAGTACTTC. As protein: CASSQDALDRSVRETQYF.

This chain joins TRBV12-3 or TRBV12-4 and TRBJ1-1; D may be TRBD1 (6 bases). CDR3 length equals 16 residues. Trimming cost V 10 bases and J 0 bases, with 21 bases left between them. CDR3 region: CATINQGRGVNTEAFF. CDR3 bases: TGTGCCACCATTAACCAGGGTAGGGGGGTGAACACTGAAGCTTTCTTT.

The V gene is TRBV13, the J gene TRBJ2-5; weak D call: TRBD1 (5 bases). The CDR3 is 13 residues long. V lost 5 bases, J lost 1 base, and 8 bases lay in between. The germline V gene encodes CDR1 PRHDT and CDR2 FYEKMQ (reference sequence). The CDR3 loop is CASSEQVQETQYF. The CDR3 bases are TGTGCCAGCAGCGAACAGGTCCAAGAGACCCAGTACTTC.